The clone carrying this T cell receptor beta chain has a single count. This entry is derived from a study of OX40 agonist ivuxolimab in advanced cancers. Assay: immunoSEQ multiplex PCR; the TCRdb copy retains only in-frame clones and omits some. The repertoire holds approximately 66,000 clones, with roughly 87% as singletons. The germline gives CDR1 LGHNA, CDR2 YNFKEQ. V lost 1 base to trimming and J lost 10 bases; unmatched junction nucleotides: 14. This CDR3 contains 16 residues. The TCR was taken from an adult with an advanced solid tumor such as melanoma, head and neck, liver or kidney cancer. This chain connects TRBV4-2 to TRBJ2-3; 7 bases align to TRBD2. Here the sequenced sample was CD4+ or CD8+ T cells sorted from blood, taken in a trial of the OX40 agonist ivuxolimab. CDR3 residues: CASSQGAGPLPYAQYF. CDR3 DNA sequence: TGTGCCAGCAGCCAAGGAGCGGGACCCCTCCCATACGCGCAGTATTTT.